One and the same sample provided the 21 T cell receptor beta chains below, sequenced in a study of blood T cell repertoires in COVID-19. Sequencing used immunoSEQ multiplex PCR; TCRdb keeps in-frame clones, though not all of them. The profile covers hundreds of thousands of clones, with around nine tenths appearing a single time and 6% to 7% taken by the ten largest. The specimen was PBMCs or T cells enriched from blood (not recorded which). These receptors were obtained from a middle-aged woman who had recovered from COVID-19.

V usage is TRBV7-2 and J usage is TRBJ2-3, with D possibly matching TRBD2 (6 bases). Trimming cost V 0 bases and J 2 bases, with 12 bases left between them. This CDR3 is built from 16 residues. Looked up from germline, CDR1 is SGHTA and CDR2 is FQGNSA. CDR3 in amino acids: CASSLAPSAATDTQYF. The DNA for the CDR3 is TGTGCCAGCAGCTTAGCACCTAGCGCCGCCACAGATACGCAGTATTTT.

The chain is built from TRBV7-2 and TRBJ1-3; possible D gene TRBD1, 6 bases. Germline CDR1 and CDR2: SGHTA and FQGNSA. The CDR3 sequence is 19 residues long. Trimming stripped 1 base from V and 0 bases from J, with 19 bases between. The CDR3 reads CASSLGVGTRLSSGNTIYF. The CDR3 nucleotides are TGTGCCAGCAGCTTAGGTGTGGGGACACGTCTTAGCTCTGGAAACACCATATATTTT. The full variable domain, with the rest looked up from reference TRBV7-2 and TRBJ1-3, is GAGVSQSPSNKVTEKGKDVELRCDPISGHTALYWYRQSLGQGLEFLIYFQGNSAPDKSGLPSDRFSAERTGGSVSTLTIQRTQQEDSAVYLCASSLGVGTRLSSGNTIYFGEGSWLTVV.

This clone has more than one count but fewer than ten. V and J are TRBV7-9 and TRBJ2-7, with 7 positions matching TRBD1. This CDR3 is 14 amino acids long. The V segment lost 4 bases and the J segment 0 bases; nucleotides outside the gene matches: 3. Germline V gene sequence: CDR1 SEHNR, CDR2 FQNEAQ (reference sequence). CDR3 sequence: CASSSWDSSYEQYF. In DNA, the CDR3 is TGTGCCAGCAGCTCCTGGGACAGCTCCTACGAGCAGTACTTC.

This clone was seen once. CDR3: CASSQAPGGRTDTQYF. CDR3 nucleotides: TGTGCCAGCAGCCAAGCGCCGGGAGGGCGCACAGATACGCAGTATTTT. V usage is TRBV4-2 and J usage is TRBJ2-3; 8 bases agree with TRBD2. This CDR3 region has 16 residues. The V gene's germline CDR1 is LGHNA and CDR2 YNFKEQ. With V trimmed by 1 base and J by 1 base, 4 bases remained unmatched.

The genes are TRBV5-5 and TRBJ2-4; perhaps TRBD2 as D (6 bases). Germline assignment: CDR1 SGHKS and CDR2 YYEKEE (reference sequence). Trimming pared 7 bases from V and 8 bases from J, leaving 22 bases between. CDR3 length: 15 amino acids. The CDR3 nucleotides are TGTGCCAGCTCCTCGCGACGCGGGATCTCGGACATTCAGTACTTC. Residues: CASSSRRGISDIQYF. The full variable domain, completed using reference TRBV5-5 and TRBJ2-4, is DAGVTQSPTHLIKTRGQQVTLRCSPISGHKSVSWYQQVLGQGPQFIFQYYEKEERGRGNFPDRFSARQFPNYSSELNVNALLLGDSALYLCASSSRRGISDIQYFGAGTRLSVL.

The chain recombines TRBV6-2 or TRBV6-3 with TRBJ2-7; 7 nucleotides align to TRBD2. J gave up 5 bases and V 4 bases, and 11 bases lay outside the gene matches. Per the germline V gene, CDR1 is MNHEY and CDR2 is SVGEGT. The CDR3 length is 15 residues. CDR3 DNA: TGTGCCAGCAGTTTTCTAGGCGGGAGTAATGACGAGCAGTACTTC. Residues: CASSFLGGSNDEQYF.

This CDR3 is CASSKVRDRGKTKNIQYF. Here the CDR3 DNA reads TGTGCCAGCAGCAAAGTAAGGGACAGGGGTAAGACCAAAAACATTCAGTACTTC. The chain combines TRBV21-1 with TRBJ2-4; the table names TRBD1, a call not compared with the DNA. TRBV21-1 is marked as a pseudogene. The length of the CDR3 is 18 residues.

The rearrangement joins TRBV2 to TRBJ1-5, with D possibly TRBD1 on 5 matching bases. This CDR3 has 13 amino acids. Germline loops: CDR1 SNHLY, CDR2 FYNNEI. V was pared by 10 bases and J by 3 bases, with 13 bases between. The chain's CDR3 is CATNRGNNQPQHF. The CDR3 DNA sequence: TGTGCCACCAATAGGGGTAACAATCAGCCCCAGCATTTT.

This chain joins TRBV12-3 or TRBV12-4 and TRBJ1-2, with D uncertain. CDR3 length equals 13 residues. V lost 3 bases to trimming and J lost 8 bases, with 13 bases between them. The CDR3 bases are TGTGCCAGCAGTTTTCGGAGGTTGGGAGGCTACACCTTC. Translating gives CASSFRRLGGYTF.

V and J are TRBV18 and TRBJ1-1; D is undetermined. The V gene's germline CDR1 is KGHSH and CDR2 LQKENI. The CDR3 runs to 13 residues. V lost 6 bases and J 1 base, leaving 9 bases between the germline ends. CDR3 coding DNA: TGTGCCAGCTCTTCGTCAGAGAACACTGAAGCTTTCTTT. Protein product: CASSSSENTEAFF.

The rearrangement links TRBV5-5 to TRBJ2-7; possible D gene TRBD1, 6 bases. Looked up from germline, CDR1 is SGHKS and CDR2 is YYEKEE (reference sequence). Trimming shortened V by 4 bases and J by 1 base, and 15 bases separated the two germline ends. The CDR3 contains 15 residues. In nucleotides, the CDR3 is TGTGCCAGCAGCATGGGACACAGTTGGTCCTACGAGCAGTACTTC. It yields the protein CASSMGHSWSYEQYF. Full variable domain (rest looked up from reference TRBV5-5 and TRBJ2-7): DAGVTQSPTHLIKTRGQQVTLRCSPISGHKSVSWYQQVLGQGPQFIFQYYEKEERGRGNFPDRFSARQFPNYSSELNVNALLLGDSALYLCASSMGHSWSYEQYFGPGTRLTVT.

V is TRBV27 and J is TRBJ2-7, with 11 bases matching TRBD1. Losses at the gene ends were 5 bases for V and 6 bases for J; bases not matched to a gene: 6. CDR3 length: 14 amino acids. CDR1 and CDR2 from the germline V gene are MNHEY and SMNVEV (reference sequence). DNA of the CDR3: TGTGCCAGCAGTCTGGCCGGGACAGGGGGCGAGCAGTACTTC. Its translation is CASSLAGTGGEQYF.

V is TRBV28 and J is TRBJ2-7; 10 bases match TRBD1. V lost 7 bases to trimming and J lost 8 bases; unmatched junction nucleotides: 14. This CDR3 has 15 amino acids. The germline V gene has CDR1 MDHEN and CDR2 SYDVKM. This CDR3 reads CASTRPGQGSSKQYF. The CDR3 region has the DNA TGTGCCAGCACCAGACCGGGACAGGGGTCCTCCAAGCAGTACTTC.

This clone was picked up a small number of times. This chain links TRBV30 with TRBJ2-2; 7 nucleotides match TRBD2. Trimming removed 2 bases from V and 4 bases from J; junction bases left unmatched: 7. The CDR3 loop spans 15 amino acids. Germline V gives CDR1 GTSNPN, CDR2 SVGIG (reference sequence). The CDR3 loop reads CAWSPPGLFTGELFF. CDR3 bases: TGTGCCTGGAGTCCCCCGGGACTATTCACCGGGGAGCTGTTTTTT.

In DNA, the CDR3 is TGTGCCAGCAGTTCCCTCTCGACAGGGAACTATGGCTACACCTTC. Protein product: CASSSLSTGNYGYTF. The chain is built from TRBV27 and TRBJ1-2; TRBD1 agrees at 7 bases. CDR1 and CDR2 from the germline V gene are MNHEY and SMNVEV (reference sequence). After removal of 4 bases from V and 2 bases from J, the junction contained 7 bases not matched to a gene. This CDR3 is 15 amino acids long.

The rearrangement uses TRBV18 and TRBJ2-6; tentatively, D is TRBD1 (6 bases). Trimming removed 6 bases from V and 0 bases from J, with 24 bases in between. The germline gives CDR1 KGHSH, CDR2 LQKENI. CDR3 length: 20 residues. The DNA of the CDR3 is TGTGCCAGCTCGAGGGTGTGGCGGACAGAAGTAAACTCTGGGGCCAACGTCCTGACTTTC. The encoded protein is CASSRVWRTEVNSGANVLTF.

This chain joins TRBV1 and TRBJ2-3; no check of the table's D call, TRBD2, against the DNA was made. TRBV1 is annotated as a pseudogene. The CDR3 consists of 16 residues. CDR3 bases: TGCACCAGCAGCCAGACCCGACTAGCGGGAGCAGATACGCAGTATTTT. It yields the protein CTSSQTRLAGADTQYF.

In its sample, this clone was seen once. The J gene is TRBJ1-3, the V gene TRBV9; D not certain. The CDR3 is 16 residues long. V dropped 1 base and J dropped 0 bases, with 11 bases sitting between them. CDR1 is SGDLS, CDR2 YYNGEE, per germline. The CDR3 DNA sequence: TGTGCCAGCAGCGTATGGGCAGGTGACTCTGGAAACACCATATATTTT. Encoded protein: CASSVWAGDSGNTIYF. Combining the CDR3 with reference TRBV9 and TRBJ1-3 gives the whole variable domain DSGVTQTPKHLITATGQRVTLRCSPRSGDLSVYWYQQSLDQGLQFLIQYYNGEERAKGNILERFSAQQFPDLHSELNLSSLELGDSALYFCASSVWAGDSGNTIYFGEGSWLTVV.

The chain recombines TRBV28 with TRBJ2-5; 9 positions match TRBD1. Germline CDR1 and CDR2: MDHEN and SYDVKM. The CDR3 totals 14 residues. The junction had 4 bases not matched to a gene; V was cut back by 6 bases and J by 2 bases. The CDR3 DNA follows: TGTGCCAGCAGCCGGACAGGGGAGCAAGAGACCCAGTACTTC. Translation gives CASSRTGEQETQYF. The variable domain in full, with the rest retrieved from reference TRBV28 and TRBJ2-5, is DVKVTQSSRYLVKRTGEKVFLECVQDMDHENMFWYRQDPGLGLRLIYFSYDVKMKEKGDIPEGYSVSREKKERFSLILESASTNQTSMYLCASSRTGEQETQYFGPGTRLLVL.

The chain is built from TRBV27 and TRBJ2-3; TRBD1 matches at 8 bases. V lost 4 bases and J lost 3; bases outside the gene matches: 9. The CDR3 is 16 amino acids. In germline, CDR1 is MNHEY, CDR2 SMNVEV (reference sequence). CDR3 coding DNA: TGTGCCAGCAGTTCCCGACTTGGACAGGGTACAGATACGCAGTATTTT. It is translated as CASSSRLGQGTDTQYF.

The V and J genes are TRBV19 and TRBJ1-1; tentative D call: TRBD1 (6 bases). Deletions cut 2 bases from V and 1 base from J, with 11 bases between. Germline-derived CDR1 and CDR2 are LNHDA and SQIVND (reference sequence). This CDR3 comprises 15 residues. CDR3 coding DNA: TGTGCCAGTAGTATATTGTGGACAGAGAACACTGAAGCTTTCTTT. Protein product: CASSILWTENTEAFF.